Below are 18 T cell receptor beta chains sequenced from a single sample in a study of blood T cell repertoires in COVID-19 (TCRdb year 2020). Library creation used the immunoSEQ multiplex PCR assay. Entries here come from immuneACCESS through TCRdb and include only in-frame sequences with V and J called. Some clones fail to appear in such tables; in the studies checked, an unresolved V gene covers under half of the shortfall, and the cause of the remainder is unknown. In all, the sample holds under 70,000 clones, and about 90% of those were seen once. The biggest ten clones account for 40% to 55% of the sample. Material: peripheral blood. The receptors originated from a woman in her fifties or sixties with COVID-19, enrolled during active disease.

This chain links TRBV6-5 with TRBJ1-1; D ambiguous. There are 12 residues in the CDR3. The ends were cut back, 3 bases at V and 4 bases at J, with 6 bases in the middle. Per the germline V gene, CDR1 is MNHEY and CDR2 is SVGAGI. The CDR3 sequence is CASSYEGTEAFF. Here the CDR3 DNA reads TGTGCCAGCAGTTATGAGGGCACTGAAGCTTTCTTT.

The chain uses TRBV6-2 or TRBV6-3 and TRBJ1-3; D uncertain. The CDR3 covers 16 residues. The germline gives CDR1 MNHEY, CDR2 SVGEGT. V dropped 0 bases and J dropped 0 bases, with 9 bases sitting between them. The CDR3 sequence is CASSYSFSISGNTIYF. CDR3 bases: TGTGCCAGCAGTTACTCGTTTTCTATCTCTGGAAACACCATATATTTT.

This clone appeared a single time. The chain is built from TRBV18 and TRBJ2-3, with 7 bases lining up with TRBD2. Trimming at V came to 0 bases and at J to 10 bases, leaving 13 bases not matched to a gene. CDR1 and CDR2 from the germline V gene are KGHSH and LQKENI. The CDR3 is 16 residues long. The CDR3 DNA reads as TGTGCCAGCTCACCACCCAGTTCCGGGGGACTACTATCGCAGTATTTT. This sequence encodes CASSPPSSGGLLSQYF.

The count of this clone is one. The V and J genes are TRBV6-5 and TRBJ2-7, with TRBD2 matching over 7 bases. The CDR3 is 15 amino acids. J lost 6 bases, V lost 0 bases, and 8 bases had no gene match. Germline V gives CDR1 MNHEY, CDR2 SVGAGI. The CDR3 sequence is CASSYSKGAGSEQYF. CDR3 bases: TGTGCCAGCAGTTACTCGAAGGGAGCGGGAAGCGAGCAGTACTTC.

J is TRBJ2-1 and V is TRBV19; 13 positions match TRBD2. There are 16 residues in the CDR3. J was trimmed by 7 bases and V by 5 bases; bases with no gene match: 8. Germline CDR1 is LNHDA and CDR2 is SQIVND (reference sequence). Here the CDR3 DNA reads TGTGCCAGTAGTGGGACTAGCGGGGCCCTCTGGAATGAGCAGTTCTTC. Protein: CASSGTSGALWNEQFF.

The V gene is TRBV10-1, the J gene TRBJ2-7, with a possible D match to TRBD2 (6 bases). Per the germline V gene, CDR1 is WNHNN and CDR2 is SYGVQD (reference sequence). This CDR3 has 14 residues. Between the trimmed V and J ends, which lost 10 bases and 6 bases, there was a span of 22 bases. As DNA, the CDR3 is TGCGCCAACCCCGGGACTCAACCTCCTCGCGAGCAGTACTTC. This sequence encodes CANPGTQPPREQYF.

The chain joins TRBV28 to TRBJ2-1; 8 bases fit TRBD1. The germline V gene has CDR1 MDHEN and CDR2 SYDVKM. V dropped 4 bases and J dropped 6; count of bases not matched to a gene: 8. The CDR3 extends over 15 amino acids. The DNA for the CDR3 is TGTGCCAGCAGTTCAACCGGGACAGGAGGCAATGAGCAGTTCTTC. Amino acids: CASSSTGTGGNEQFF.

This clone was detected once. The rearrangement links TRBV10-1 to TRBJ1-3; no reliable D call. V lost 5 bases, J lost 4 bases, and 15 bases lay in between. Germline lookup yields CDR1 WNHNN and CDR2 SYGVQD (reference sequence). The CDR3 is 15 amino acids. The CDR3, as DNA: TGCGCCAGCAGTTTCCTCAGCGGAGGGGGAAACACCATATATTTT. The encoded protein is CASSFLSGGGNTIYF.

The chain couples TRBV2 to TRBJ1-5; 8 nucleotides agree with TRBD1. The CDR3 spans 16 residues. CDR1 is SNHLY and CDR2 is FYNNEI in the germline V gene. Unmatched junction bases numbered 6, after V lost 5 bases and J lost 0 bases. The chain's CDR3 is CASSLRGLDSNQPQHF. The CDR3 region has the DNA TGTGCCAGCAGTCTCAGGGGGCTCGATAGCAATCAGCCCCAGCATTTT.

This chain uses TRBV5-4 with TRBJ1-1; TRBD1 agrees at 9 bases. Germline CDR1 reads SGHNT; CDR2 reads YYREEE (reference sequence). The V and J ends lost 0 bases and 6 bases, in that order; junction bases with no gene match: 9. The CDR3 length is 16 residues. The CDR3 loop is CASSLAQGALYAEAFF. CDR3 coding DNA: TGTGCCAGCAGCTTGGCACAGGGGGCGCTTTACGCTGAAGCTTTCTTT.

The J gene is TRBJ2-1, the V gene TRBV11-3; 9 nucleotides line up with TRBD1. CDR3 length: 15 residues. Germline V gene data show CDR1 as SGHNT and CDR2 as YENEEA. The V gene end was trimmed by 8 bases and the J gene end by 7 bases; junction bases not matched to a gene: 12. The CDR3 DNA sequence: TGTGCCAGCGAACCCCCCGGGACAGGGATTAATGAGCAGTTCTTC. The encoded protein is CASEPPGTGINEQFF.

This rearrangement joins TRBV11-2 to TRBJ2-7, with D uncertain. V was pared by 5 bases and J by 2 bases, with 10 bases between. CDR1 and CDR2 (germline): SGHAT, FQNNGV. CDR3 size: 13 residues. CDR3 in amino acids: CASSPLRTYEQYF. The CDR3, as DNA: TGTGCCAGCAGCCCCCTGCGGACCTACGAGCAGTACTTC.

The gene calls are TRBV11-3 and TRBJ1-2; 9 bases fit TRBD1. Germline values: CDR1 SGHNT, CDR2 YENEEA. This CDR3 has 17 amino acids. With V trimmed by 2 bases and J by 4 bases, 11 bases remained unmatched. CDR3 nucleotides: TGTGCCAGCAGCTTAAGGAATCCGGGACAGGGCGTCTATGGCTACACCTTC. Translating it yields CASSLRNPGQGVYGYTF. The full variable domain, with the rest looked up from reference TRBV11-3 and TRBJ1-2, is EAGVVQSPRYKIIEKKQPVAFWCNPISGHNTLYWYLQNLGQGPELLIRYENEEAVDDSQLPKDRFSAERLKGVDSTLKIQPAELGDSAVYLCASSLRNPGQGVYGYTFGSGTRLTVV.

The chain employs TRBV5-6 and TRBJ1-2, with 7 bases that match TRBD1. Germline values: CDR1 SGHDT, CDR2 YYEEEE. The CDR3 extends over 15 amino acids. The V segment lost 3 bases and the J segment 0 bases; nucleotides outside the gene matches: 5. The CDR3: CASSWGQLANYGYTF. The CDR3 nucleotides read TGTGCCAGCAGCTGGGGACAGCTAGCTAACTATGGCTACACCTTC. Full variable domain (rest looked up from reference TRBV5-6 and TRBJ1-2): DAGVTQSPTHLIKTRGQQVTLRCSPKSGHDTVSWYQQALGQGPQFIFQYYEEEERQRGNFPDRFSGHQFPNYSSELNVNALLLGDSALYLCASSWGQLANYGYTFGSGTRLTVV.

This clone appeared once. The gene calls are TRBV6-5 and TRBJ1-6; D ambiguous. Trimming removed 2 bases from V and 7 bases from J, with 15 bases in between. The CDR3 sequence is 16 residues long. Germline V gives CDR1 MNHEY, CDR2 SVGAGI. The CDR3 sequence is CASSYNGEAWNSPLHF. In DNA form, the CDR3 reads TGTGCCAGCAGTTACAATGGGGAGGCCTGGAATTCACCCCTCCACTTT.

This chain uses TRBV5-4 with TRBJ2-7; D is perhaps TRBD2 (5 bases). CDR3 length equals 15 residues. CDR1 and CDR2 (germline): SGHNT, YYREEE (reference sequence). V gave up 5 bases and J gave up 0 bases, with 15 bases separating them. The DNA of the CDR3 is TGTGCCAGCAGAGATGGGGAGTTGAGCTCCTACGAGCAGTACTTC. Its translation: CASRDGELSSYEQYF.

CDR3 loop: CASNQRRGSGNTIYF. The CDR3, as DNA: TGTGCCAGTAACCAACGAAGGGGATCTGGAAACACCATATATTTT. V and J are TRBV19 and TRBJ1-3; possibly TRBD1 for D (5 bases). V was cut by 7 bases and J by 1 base, with 14 bases left in between. Germline-derived CDR1 and CDR2 are LNHDA and SQIVND (reference sequence). The CDR3 covers 15 residues. The variable domain in full, completed from reference TRBV19 and TRBJ1-3, reads DGGITQSPKYLFRKEGQNVTLSCEQNLNHDAMYWYRQDPGQGLRLIYYSQIVNDFQKGDIAEGYSVSREKKESFPLTVTSAQKNPTAFYLCASNQRRGSGNTIYFGEGSWLTVV.

This chain uses TRBV9 with TRBJ2-7, with TRBD2 identical over 7 bases. The CDR3 is 15 residues long. Germline values: CDR1 SGDLS, CDR2 YYNGEE. V shed 0 bases and J 7 bases; nucleotides not matched to a gene: 10. This CDR3 is CASSVGGRAKGEQYF. As DNA, the CDR3 is TGTGCCAGCAGCGTAGGAGGGAGGGCCAAGGGGGAGCAGTACTTC.